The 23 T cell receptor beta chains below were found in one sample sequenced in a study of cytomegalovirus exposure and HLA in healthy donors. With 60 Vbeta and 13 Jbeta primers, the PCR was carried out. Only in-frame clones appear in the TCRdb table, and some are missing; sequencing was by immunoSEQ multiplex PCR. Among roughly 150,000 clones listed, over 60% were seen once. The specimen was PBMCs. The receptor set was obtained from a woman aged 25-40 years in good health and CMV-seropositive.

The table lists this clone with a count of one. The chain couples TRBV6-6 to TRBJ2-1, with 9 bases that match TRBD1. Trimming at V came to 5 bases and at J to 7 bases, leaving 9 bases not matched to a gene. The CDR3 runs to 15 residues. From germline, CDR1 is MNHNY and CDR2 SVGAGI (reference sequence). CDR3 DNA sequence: TGTGCCAGCAGTCGAGGGACAGGGATTGGGAATGAGCAGTTCTTC. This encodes CASSRGTGIGNEQFF.

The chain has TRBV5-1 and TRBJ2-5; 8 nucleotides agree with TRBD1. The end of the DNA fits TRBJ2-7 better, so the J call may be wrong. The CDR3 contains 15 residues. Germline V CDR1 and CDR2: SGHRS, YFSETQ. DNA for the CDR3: TGCGCCAGCAGCACGACAGGGGTGGGATCCTACGAGCAGTACTTC. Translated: CASSTTGVGSYEQYF.

CDR3 in DNA: TGTGCCTGGGGGGGAATACAGGGGAACACTGAAGCTTTCTTT. Its protein is CAWGGIQGNTEAFF. The chain has TRBV30 and TRBJ1-1; possibly TRBD1 for D (6 bases). The V gene lost 5 bases and the J gene lost 1 base, with 14 bases spanning the gap. The CDR3 covers 14 residues. Germline CDR1 and CDR2: GTSNPN and SVGIG (reference sequence). Full variable domain (missing parts from reference TRBV30 and TRBJ1-1): SQTIHQWPATLVQPVGSPLSLECTVEGTSNPNLYWYRQAAGRGLQLLFYSVGIGQISSEVPQNLSASRPQDRQFILSSKKLLLSDSGFYLCAWGGIQGNTEAFFGQGTRLTVV.

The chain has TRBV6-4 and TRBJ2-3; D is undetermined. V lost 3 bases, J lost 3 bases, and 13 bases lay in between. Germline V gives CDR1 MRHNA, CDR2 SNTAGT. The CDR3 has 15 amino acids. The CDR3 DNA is TGTGCCAGCAGTGAAGAGGCTATGAGGACAGATACGCAGTATTTT. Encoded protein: CASSEEAMRTDTQYF.

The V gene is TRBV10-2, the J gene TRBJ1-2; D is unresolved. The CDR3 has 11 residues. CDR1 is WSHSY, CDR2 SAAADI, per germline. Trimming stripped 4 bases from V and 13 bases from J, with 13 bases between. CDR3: CASSAGAAGTF. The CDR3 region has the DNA TGCGCCAGCAGTGCAGGCGCGGCGGGCACCTTC.

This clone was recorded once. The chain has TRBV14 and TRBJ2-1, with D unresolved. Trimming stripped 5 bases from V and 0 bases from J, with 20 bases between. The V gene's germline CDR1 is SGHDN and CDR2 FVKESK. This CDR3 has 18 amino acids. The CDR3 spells CASSSKMSWQSSYNEQFF. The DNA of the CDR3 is TGTGCCAGCAGCTCAAAAATGTCGTGGCAAAGCTCCTACAATGAGCAGTTCTTC.

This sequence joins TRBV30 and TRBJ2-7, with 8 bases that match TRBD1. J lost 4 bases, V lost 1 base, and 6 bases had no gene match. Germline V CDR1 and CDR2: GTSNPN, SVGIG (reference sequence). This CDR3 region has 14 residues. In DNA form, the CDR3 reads TGTGCCTGGAGTGCGGACAGGGCACGGTACGAGCAGTACTTC. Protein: CAWSADRARYEQYF. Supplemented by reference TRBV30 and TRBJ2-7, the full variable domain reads SQTIHQWPATLVQPVGSPLSLECTVEGTSNPNLYWYRQAAGRGLQLLFYSVGIGQISSEVPQNLSASRPQDRQFILSSKKLLLSDSGFYLCAWSADRARYEQYFGPGTRLTVT.

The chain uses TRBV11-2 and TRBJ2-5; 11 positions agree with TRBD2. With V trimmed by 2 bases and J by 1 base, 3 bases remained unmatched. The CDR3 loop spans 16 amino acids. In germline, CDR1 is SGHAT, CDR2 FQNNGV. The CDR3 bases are TGTGCCAGCAGCTTAACTAGCGGGAGTACCCAAGAGACCCAGTACTTC. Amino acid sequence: CASSLTSGSTQETQYF.

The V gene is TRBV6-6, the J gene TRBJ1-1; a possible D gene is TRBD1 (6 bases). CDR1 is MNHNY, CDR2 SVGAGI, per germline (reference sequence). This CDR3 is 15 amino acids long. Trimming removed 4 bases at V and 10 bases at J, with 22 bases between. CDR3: CASSSRGHTGSGAFF. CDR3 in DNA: TGTGCCAGCAGTTCCCGCGGTCACACAGGGTCTGGAGCTTTCTTT.

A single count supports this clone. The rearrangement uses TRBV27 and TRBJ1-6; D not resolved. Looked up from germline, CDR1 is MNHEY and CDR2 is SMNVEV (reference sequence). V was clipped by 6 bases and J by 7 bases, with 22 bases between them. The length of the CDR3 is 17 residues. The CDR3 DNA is TGTGCCAGCAGGCCAAGCTTTTCCCGGGTCCTAAATTCACCCCTCCACTTT. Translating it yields CASRPSFSRVLNSPLHF.

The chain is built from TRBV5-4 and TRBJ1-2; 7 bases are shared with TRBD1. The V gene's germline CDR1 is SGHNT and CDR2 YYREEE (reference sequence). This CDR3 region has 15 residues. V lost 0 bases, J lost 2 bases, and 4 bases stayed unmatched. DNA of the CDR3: TGTGCCAGCAGCTTGGTTGGACAGGTGAACTATGGCTACACCTTC. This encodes CASSLVGQVNYGYTF.

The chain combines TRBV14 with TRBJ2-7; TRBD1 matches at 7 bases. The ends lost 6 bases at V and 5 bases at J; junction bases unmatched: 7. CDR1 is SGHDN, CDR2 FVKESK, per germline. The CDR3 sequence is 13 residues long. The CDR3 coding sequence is TGTGCCAGCAGGGCGACAGGGAACAACGAGCAGTACTTC. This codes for CASRATGNNEQYF.

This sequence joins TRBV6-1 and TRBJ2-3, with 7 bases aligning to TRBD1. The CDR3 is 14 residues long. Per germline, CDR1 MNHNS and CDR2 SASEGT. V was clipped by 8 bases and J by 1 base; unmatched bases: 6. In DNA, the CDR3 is TGTGCCAGCCGCCCCGGACAGGGCACAGATACGCAGTATTTT. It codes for CASRPGQGTDTQYF.

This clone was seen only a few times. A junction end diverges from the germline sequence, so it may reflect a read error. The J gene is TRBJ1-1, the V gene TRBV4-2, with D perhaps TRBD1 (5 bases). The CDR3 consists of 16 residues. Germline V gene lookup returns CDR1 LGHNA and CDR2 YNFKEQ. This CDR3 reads CASSEDDDSYPSVAFF. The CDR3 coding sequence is TGTGCCAGCAGCGAAGACGACGACAGCTACCCCTCCGTAGCTTTCTTT.

The CDR3 DNA is TGTGCCAGCATCGAGGCGGGGGGGGATACGCAGTATTTT. It codes for CASIEAGGDTQYF. The chain links TRBV2 to TRBJ2-3, with 9 bases fitting TRBD2. The CDR3 is 13 residues long. Unmatched junction bases numbered 5, after V lost 7 bases and J lost 6 bases. Per the germline V gene, CDR1 is SNHLY and CDR2 is FYNNEI.

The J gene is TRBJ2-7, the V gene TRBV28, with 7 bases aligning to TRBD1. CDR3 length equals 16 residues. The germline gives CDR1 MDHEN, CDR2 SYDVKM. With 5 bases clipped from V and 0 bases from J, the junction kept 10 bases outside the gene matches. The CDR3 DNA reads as TGTGCCAGCAGTCCGACGGGACAGTTTCCCTCCTACGAGCAGTACTTC. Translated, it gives CASSPTGQFPSYEQYF.

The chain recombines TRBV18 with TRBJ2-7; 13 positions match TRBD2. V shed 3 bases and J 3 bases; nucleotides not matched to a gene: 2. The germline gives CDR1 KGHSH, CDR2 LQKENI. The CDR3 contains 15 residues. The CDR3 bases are TGTGCCAGCTCACCTGGACTAGCGGGGGTCTACGAGCAGTACTTC. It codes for CASSPGLAGVYEQYF.

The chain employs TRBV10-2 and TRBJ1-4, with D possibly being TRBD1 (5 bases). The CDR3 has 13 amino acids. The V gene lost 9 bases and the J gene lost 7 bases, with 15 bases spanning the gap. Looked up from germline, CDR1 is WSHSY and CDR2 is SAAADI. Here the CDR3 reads CASLGERGEKLFF. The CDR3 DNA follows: TGCGCCAGTTTAGGGGAAAGGGGTGAAAAACTGTTTTTT.

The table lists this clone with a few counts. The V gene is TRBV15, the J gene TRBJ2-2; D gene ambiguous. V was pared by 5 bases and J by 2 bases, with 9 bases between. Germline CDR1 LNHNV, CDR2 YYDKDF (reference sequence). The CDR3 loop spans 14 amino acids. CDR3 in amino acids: CATSAPINTGELFF. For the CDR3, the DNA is TGTGCCACCAGCGCACCTATTAACACCGGGGAGCTGTTTTTT.

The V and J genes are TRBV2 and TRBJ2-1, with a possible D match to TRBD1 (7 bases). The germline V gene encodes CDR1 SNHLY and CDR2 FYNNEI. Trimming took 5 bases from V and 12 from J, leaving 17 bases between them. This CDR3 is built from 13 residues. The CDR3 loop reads CASSQGGPMGQFF. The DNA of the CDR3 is TGTGCCAGCAGTCAGGGGGGCCCGATGGGGCAGTTCTTC. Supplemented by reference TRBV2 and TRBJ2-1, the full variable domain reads EPEVTQTPSHQVTQMGQEVILRCVPISNHLYFYWYRQILGQKVEFLVSFYNNEISEKSEIFDDQFSVERPDGSNFTLKIRSTKLEDSAMYFCASSQGGPMGQFFGPGTRLTVL.

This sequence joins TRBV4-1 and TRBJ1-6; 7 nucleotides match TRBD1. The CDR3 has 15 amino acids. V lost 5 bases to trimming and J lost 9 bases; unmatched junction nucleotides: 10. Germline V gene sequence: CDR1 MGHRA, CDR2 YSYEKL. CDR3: CASSFDREYFSPLHF. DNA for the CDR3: TGCGCCAGCAGCTTTGACAGGGAGTATTTTTCACCCCTCCACTTT.

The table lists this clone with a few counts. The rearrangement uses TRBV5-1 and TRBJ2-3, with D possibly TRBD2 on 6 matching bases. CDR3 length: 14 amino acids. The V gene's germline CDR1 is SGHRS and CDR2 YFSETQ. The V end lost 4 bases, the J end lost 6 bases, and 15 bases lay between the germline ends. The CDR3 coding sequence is TGCGCCAGCAGCCGGGGACTCCACACGGATACGCAGTATTTT. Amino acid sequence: CASSRGLHTDTQYF.

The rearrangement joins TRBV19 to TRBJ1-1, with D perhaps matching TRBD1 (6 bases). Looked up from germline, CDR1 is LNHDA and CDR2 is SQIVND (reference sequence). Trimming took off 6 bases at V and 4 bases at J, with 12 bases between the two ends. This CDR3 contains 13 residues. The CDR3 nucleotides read TGTGCCAGTAGGTGGGCAGGGGTCACTGAAGCTTTCTTT. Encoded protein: CASRWAGVTEAFF.